What follows is one T cell receptor (beta chain) and its context. The table came from immunoSEQ multiplex PCR; TCRdb's copy has only in-frame clones and leaves some out. The table has about 680,000 clones, 70% to 90% seen once; the top ten hold about 1.5%. The data derive from a study of Ad26.COV2.S vaccination and SARS-CoV-2 variants. Treatment here: some 20 received Ad26.COV2.S at low or high dose, single or two shots; roughly five received placebo; per-sample allocation not given. Samples came from day 63 after the first vaccine or placebo injection. Based in Boston, the donor was an adult of 18-55 years. The CDR3 extends over 15 amino acids. V gave up 5 bases and J gave up 1 base, with 12 bases separating them. In germline, CDR1 is SNHLY, CDR2 FYNNEI.

The V call is TRBV2, the J call TRBJ1-5, with unresolved D. The TCR sequence derives from a person aged 18-65 years who received the Ad26.COV2.S COVID-19 vaccine or a placebo. This sample comprised peripheral blood, obtained in a trial of Ad26.COV2.S vaccine versus placebo. The CDR3 protein is CASSRASRSNQPQHF. The DNA of the CDR3 is TGTGCCAGCAGTAGGGCGTCTCGGAGCAATCAGCCCCAGCATTTT.